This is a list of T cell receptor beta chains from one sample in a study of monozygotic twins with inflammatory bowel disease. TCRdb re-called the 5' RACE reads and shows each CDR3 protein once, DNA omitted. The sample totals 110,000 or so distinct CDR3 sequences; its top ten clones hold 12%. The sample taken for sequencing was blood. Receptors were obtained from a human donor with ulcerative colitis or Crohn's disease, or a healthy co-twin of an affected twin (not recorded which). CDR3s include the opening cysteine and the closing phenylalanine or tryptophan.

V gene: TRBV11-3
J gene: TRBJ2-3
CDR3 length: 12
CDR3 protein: CASSTLTDTQYF

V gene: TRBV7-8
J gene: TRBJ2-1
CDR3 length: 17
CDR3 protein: CASSLLTSGGREGEQFF

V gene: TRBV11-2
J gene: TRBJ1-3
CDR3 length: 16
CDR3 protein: CASSLSGRLSGNTIYF

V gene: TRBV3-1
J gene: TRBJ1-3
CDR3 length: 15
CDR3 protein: CASSQGRDPGNTIYF

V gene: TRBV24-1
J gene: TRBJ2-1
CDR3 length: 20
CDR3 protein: CATSDFAGTQQGADYNEQFF

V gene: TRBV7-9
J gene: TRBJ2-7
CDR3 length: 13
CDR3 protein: CASRMTGGYEQYF

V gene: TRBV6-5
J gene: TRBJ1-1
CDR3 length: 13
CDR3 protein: CASTPPTGKRAFF

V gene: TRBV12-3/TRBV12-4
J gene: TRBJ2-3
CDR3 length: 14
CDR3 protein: CASSQATGPDTQYF

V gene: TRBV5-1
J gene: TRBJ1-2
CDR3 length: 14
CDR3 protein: CASSLDVGAYGYTF

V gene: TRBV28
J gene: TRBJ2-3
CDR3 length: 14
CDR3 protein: CASSDGRSTDTQYF

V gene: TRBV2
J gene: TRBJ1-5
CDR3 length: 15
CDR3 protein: CATTRQGGGNQPQHF

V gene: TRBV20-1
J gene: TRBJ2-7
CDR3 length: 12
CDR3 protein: CSARGQSYEQYF

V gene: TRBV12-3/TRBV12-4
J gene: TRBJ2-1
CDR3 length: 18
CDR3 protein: CASRNLGTSGTTLNEQFF

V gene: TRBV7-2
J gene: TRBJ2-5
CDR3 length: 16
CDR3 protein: CASSPPGQRVSETQYF

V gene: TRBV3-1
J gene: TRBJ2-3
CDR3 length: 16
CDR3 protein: CASSLSSTSVPDTQYF

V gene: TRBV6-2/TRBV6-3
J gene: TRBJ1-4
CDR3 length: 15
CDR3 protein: CASSYLPRANEKLFF

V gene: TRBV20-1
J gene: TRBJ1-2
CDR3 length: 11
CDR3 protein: CSASRGEGYTF

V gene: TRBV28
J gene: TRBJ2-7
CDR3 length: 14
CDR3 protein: CASRNQVGADEQYF

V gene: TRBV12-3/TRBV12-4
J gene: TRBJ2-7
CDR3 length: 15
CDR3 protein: CASRMTGAASYEQYF

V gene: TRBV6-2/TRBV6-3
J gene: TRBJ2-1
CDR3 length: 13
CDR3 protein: CASSYPRGTSQFF

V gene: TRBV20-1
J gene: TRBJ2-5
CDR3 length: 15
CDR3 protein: CSAKPAGANQETQYF

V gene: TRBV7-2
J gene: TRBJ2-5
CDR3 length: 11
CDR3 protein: CASSFAETQYF